This T cell receptor (beta chain) was retrieved from a study of monozygotic twins with inflammatory bowel disease. Someone took an approximately 2.4 ml blood sample from each of the donors. Total RNA isolation used whole blood (no T cell sorting was performed). With the 5' RACE reads reprocessed, TCRdb shows one record per CDR3 protein and no DNA. The listing contains roughly 150,000 distinct CDR3 sequences. Overall study results and limits: IBD patients displayed reduced TCRbeta diversity (inverse Simpson) when set against healthy co-twins. No separation of different T cell subtypes was possible.

Germline V CDR1 and CDR2: LGHDT, YNNKEL (reference sequence). The CDR3 runs 13 residues. Turning to this clonotype: Antigen: not known.

Material: blood. This sequence originates from a human donor with ulcerative colitis or Crohn's disease, or a healthy co-twin of an affected twin (not recorded which). The chain has TRBV3-1 and TRBJ1-1. This CDR3 is CASSPYGDTEAFF.